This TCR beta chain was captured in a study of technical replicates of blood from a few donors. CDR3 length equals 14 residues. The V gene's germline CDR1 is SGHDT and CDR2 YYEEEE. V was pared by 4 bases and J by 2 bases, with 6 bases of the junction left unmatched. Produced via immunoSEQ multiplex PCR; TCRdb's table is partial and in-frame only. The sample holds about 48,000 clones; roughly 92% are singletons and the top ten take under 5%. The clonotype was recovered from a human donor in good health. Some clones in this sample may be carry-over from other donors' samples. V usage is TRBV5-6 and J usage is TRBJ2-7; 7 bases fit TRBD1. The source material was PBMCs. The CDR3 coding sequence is TGTGCCAGCAGCGGATGGGACAGAGCCTACGAGCAGTACTTC. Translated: CASSGWDRAYEQYF.